This TCR beta chain appears in the sequencing data of a study of blood T cells in healthy people across ages. With each sample, at least 5 micrograms of total RNA were extracted. Germline CDR1 reads DFQATT; CDR2 reads SNEGSKA (reference sequence). The germline V and J ends were trimmed by 3 bases and 1 base, with 12 bases remaining between them. The CDR3 has 14 amino acids. With a J-beta primer mix and a sample-barcoded 5' primer, a second PCR ran 7 to 11 cycles. MiXCR, run by TCRdb on the 5' RACE reads, gives a single entry per CDR3 protein. Found here are about 800,000 distinct CDR3 sequences, roughly 25% of them singletons; the top ten hold approximately 3.7%. This clonotype was seen a handful of times. A further study also used this sample, focusing on T cells of mothers and their children. Turning to that study: Donors were a few healthy Caucasian mothers and their six children.

Material for sequencing was blood. The J gene is TRBJ1-1, the V gene TRBV20-1, with D possibly matching TRBD1 (5 bases). The clonotype was recovered from a boy aged 5-17 years in good health. DNA of the CDR3: TGCAGTGCTAGTCGCGAGGGGAAGAACACTGAAGCTTTCTTT. Its translation is CSASREGKNTEAFF.